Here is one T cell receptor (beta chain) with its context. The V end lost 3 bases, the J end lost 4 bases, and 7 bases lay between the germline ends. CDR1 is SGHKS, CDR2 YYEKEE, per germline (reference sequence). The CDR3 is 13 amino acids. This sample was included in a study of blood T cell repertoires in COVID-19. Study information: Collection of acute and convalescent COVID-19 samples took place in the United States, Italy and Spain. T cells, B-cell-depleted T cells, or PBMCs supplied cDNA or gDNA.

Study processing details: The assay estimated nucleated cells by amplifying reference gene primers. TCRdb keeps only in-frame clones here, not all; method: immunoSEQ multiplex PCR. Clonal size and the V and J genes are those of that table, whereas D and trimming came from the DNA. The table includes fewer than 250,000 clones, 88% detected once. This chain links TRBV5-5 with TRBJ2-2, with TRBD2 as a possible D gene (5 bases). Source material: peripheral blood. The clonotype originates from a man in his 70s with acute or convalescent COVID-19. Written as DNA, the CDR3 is TGTGCCAGCAGCTATAGCGTCACCGGGGAGCTGTTTTTT. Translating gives CASSYSVTGELFF.